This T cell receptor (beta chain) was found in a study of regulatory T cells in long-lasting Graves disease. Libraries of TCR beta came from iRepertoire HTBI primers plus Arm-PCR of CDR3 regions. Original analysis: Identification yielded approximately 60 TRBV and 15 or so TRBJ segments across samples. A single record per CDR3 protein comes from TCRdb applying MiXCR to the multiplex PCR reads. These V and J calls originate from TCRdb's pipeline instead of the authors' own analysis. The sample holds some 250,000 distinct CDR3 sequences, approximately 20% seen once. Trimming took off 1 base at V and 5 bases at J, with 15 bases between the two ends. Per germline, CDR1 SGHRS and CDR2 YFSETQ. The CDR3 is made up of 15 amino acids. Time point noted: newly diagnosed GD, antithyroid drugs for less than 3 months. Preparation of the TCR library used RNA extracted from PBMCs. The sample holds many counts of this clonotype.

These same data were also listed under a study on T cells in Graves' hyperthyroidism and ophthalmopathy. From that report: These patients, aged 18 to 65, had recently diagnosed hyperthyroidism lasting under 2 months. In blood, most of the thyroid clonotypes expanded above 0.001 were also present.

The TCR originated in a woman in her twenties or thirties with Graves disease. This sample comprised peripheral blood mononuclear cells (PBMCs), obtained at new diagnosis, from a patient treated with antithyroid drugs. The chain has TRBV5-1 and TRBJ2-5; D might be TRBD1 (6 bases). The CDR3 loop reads CASSLNPGDGETQYF. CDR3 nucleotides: TGCGCCAGCAGCTTGAATCCAGGGGATGGGGAGACCCAGTACTTC.